These T cell receptor beta chains were read from a single sample in a study of blood T cell repertoires in COVID-19. Measured with immunoSEQ multiplex PCR; TCRdb has only the in-frame clones, and not every one. The top ten clones hold over 15% of a sample with about 82,000 clones, around 88% of them seen once. The sample taken for sequencing was peripheral blood. The receptors were sampled from a woman in her fifties or sixties with acute or convalescent COVID-19. CDR3s include the opening cysteine and the closing phenylalanine or tryptophan. Each record gives: D gene, V gene, J gene, clone size, CDR3 DNA, CDR3 protein. A D gene is named only where the DNA matches it firmly. Rows may omit the clone size; those that give it use once, few, many or a size class.

>.|TRBV5-1|TRBJ2-7|.
TGCGCCAGCAGCGCGGCCCCTGAGTCCCACTCCTACGAGCAGTACTTC
CASSAAPESHSYEQYF
>TRBD2|TRBV4-2|TRBJ2-3|.
TGTGCCAGCAGCTCACTAGCGGCCACAGATACGCAGTATTTT
CASSSLAATDTQYF
>TRBD2|TRBV6-1|TRBJ2-3|.
TGTGCCAGCAGTGAACAGGGAGGGGCAGATACGCAGTATTTT
CASSEQGGADTQYF
>TRBD2|TRBV5-1|TRBJ2-1|.
TGCGCCAGCAGCACTGCCCCACTAGCGGGAGCCTACAATGAGCAGTTCTTC
CASSTAPLAGAYNEQFF
>.|TRBV19|TRBJ1-6|.
TGTGCCAGTAATGACAGGCCCTCCTATAATTCACCCCTCCACTTT
CASNDRPSYNSPLHF
>.|TRBV19|TRBJ1-2|.
TGTGCCAGTAGTTTGTTAACAGGGATAGGTCCTAACTATGGCTACACCTTC
CASSLLTGIGPNYGYTF
>TRBD1|TRBV2|TRBJ1-2|.
TGTGCCAGCAGTCTTTCGACAGGGGGCTCTGGCTACACCTTC
CASSLSTGGSGYTF
>TRBD1|TRBV7-7|TRBJ2-1|.
TGTGCTAGCAGCTTAGCGTCCGACAGGGGGTACAATGAGCAGTTCTTC
CASSLASDRGYNEQFF
>TRBD2|TRBV28|TRBJ2-7|once
TGTGCCAGCAGTTCCGGGACTAGCGGGTCCTACGAGCAGTACTTC
CASSSGTSGSYEQYF
>.|TRBV6-5|TRBJ1-1|few
TGTGCCAGCAGTTACACACAGGGTAGGAACACTGAAGCTTTCTTT
CASSYTQGRNTEAFF
>.|TRBV5-1|TRBJ1-3|.
TGCGCCAGCAGCTCCAACAGGGAGCGCGGAAACACCATATATTTT
CASSSNRERGNTIYF
>.|TRBV4-3|TRBJ1-2|.
TGCGCCAGCAGCCCCACCGGGTCGACAGCTGGCTACACCTTC
CASSPTGSTAGYTF
>TRBD1|TRBV7-2|TRBJ1-1|.
TGTGCCAGCAGCTTAGTGGGGGACAGTGAAGCTTTCTTT
CASSLVGDSEAFF
>TRBD1|TRBV7-2|TRBJ1-4|.
TGTGCCAGCAGCCCCCGACAGGGAACTAATGAAAAACTGTTTTTT
CASSPRQGTNEKLFF
>.|TRBV28|TRBJ1-1|.
TGTGCCAGCCTCGCAGGGATCACTGAAGCTTTCTTT
CASLAGITEAFF
>TRBD2|TRBV6-6|TRBJ2-7|.
TGTGCCAGCAGCTACTCCCGGCGGGAGCTCTCCTACGAGCAGTACTTC
CASSYSRRELSYEQYF
>.|TRBV2|TRBJ2-5|.
TGTGCCAGCAGTGGAGGGGGGGGAGAGACCCAGTACTTC
CASSGGGGETQYF
>.|TRBV20-1|TRBJ1-3|.
TGCAGTGCTAGTCGGTCACCTGGCTCTGGAAACACCATATATTTT
CSASRSPGSGNTIYF
>TRBD2|TRBV4-2|TRBJ2-6|.
TGTGCCAGCAGCCAAGGCGGGGGGATGGGGGCCAACGTCCTGACTTTC
CASSQGGGMGANVLTF
>.|TRBV5-1|TRBJ2-2|.
TGCGCCAGCAGCCAGTCACAATCCCCCGGGGAGCTGTTTTTT
CASSQSQSPGELFF
>.|TRBV23-1|TRBJ1-5|.
TGCGCCAGCAGCCCGCGAAGTCGGCCCCAGCATTTT
CASSPRSRPQHF
>TRBD2|TRBV9|TRBJ2-5|.
TGTGCCAGCAGCTCCGCCCCTAGCGGGAGACCGCCCCGGCGGGACCAAGAGACCCAGTACTTC
CASSSAPSGRPPRRDQETQYF
>.|TRBV5-1|TRBJ1-2|.
TGCGCCAGCAGCTTCGGGGACCCTACAGGGACCTATGGCTACACCTTC
CASSFGDPTGTYGYTF
>.|TRBV30|TRBJ1-1|.
TGTGCCTGGAGCCGGGCAGGGGTAAGGGCTGAAGCTTTCTTT
CAWSRAGVRAEAFF
>TRBD1|TRBV30|TRBJ1-2|.
TGTGCCTGGAGGGAGGACAGGGTCGGAGGCTATGGCTACACCTTC
CAWREDRVGGYGYTF
>.|TRBV9|TRBJ1-1|.
TGTGCCAGCAGCGTACTAGCGAACACTGAAGCTTTCTTT
CASSVLANTEAFF
>TRBD2|TRBV7-8|TRBJ2-7|few
TGTGCCAGCAGCTTAGGGGGTTCGGGACTAGCGGGTCAGCAGTACTTC
CASSLGGSGLAGQQYF
>TRBD1|TRBV5-8|TRBJ1-2|.
TGTGCCAGCAGCCCGACAGGGGGGCATGGCTACACCTTC
CASSPTGGHGYTF
>.|TRBV6-6|TRBJ1-1|.
TGTGCCAGCAGTTACTGGGGGGGCTCGGACACTGAAGCTTTCTTT
CASSYWGGSDTEAFF
>.|TRBV2|TRBJ1-2|.
TGTGCCAGCAGTGGAGATCAGAGCGCCGGCTACACCTTC
CASSGDQSAGYTF
>TRBD1|TRBV4-2|TRBJ1-2|.
TGTGCCAGCAGCCAAGCGGATACAGGGGAGAGCTATGGCTACACCTTC
CASSQADTGESYGYTF
>.|TRBV30|TRBJ1-3|.
TGTGCCTGGAGATGGAGGAGTGGAAACACCATATATTTT
CAWRWRSGNTIYF
>.|TRBV6-5|TRBJ1-4|.
TGTGCCAGCAGTTACTCGGCGTCAGGGGAAAAACTGTTTTTT
CASSYSASGEKLFF
>TRBD1|TRBV28|TRBJ1-2|.
TGTGCCAGCCTTTCACCGGGACAGGGGCATGGCTACACCTTC
CASLSPGQGHGYTF
>TRBD1|TRBV7-2|TRBJ1-1|once
TGTGCCAGCAGCCCGGACAGGGCGGTAAAAGCTTTCTTT
CASSPDRAVKAFF
>TRBD1|TRBV7-2|TRBJ2-2|few
TGTGCCAGCAGCTCGAGACAGGGGGCGGTCACCGGGGAGCTGTTTTTT
CASSSRQGAVTGELFF
>TRBD1|TRBV19|TRBJ1-1|.
TGTGCCAGTTCGGACAGGTTGAACACTGAAGCTTTCTTT
CASSDRLNTEAFF
>.|TRBV5-4|TRBJ1-1|once
TGTGCCAGCAGCCGACCAGACAGTTACACTGAAGCTTTCTTT
CASSRPDSYTEAFF
>TRBD1|TRBV7-2|TRBJ2-5|.
TGTGCCAGCAGCTCACAGGGGGCGGAGACCCAGTACTTC
CASSSQGAETQYF
>.|TRBV2|TRBJ2-1|.
TGTGCCAGCAGTGAAGGAGGTAGCGGCCCCTACAATGAGCAGTTCTTC
CASSEGGSGPYNEQFF
>TRBD1|TRBV2|TRBJ1-5|.
TGTGCCAGCACGTTTCGGGTGGGACAGGGGTCCTTATTTTCTAGCAATCAGCCCCAGCATTTT
CASTFRVGQGSLFSSNQPQHF
>TRBD1|TRBV27|TRBJ2-7|.
TGTGCCAGCAGACCTCGCCGGGACAGAGACGATGAGCAGTACTTC
CASRPRRDRDDEQYF
>.|TRBV6-5|TRBJ2-5|.
TGTGCCAGCAGTTACTCGGGAGGACAAGAGACCCAGTACTTC
CASSYSGGQETQYF
>.|TRBV5-6|TRBJ1-1|.
TGTGCCAGCAGCTTGGACATCACTGAAGCTTTCTTT
CASSLDITEAFF
>TRBD1|TRBV6-5|TRBJ1-1|.
TGTGCCAGCAGTTATCGAGGGGGCGGTCTAGTGGCTTTCTTT
CASSYRGGGLVAFF
>TRBD1|TRBV27|TRBJ1-2|few
TGTGCCAGCAGTGCGGACAGGGCAGGCTATGGCTACACCTTC
CASSADRAGYGYTF
>.|TRBV30|TRBJ1-2|.
TGTGCCTGGAGTGTAAAAGGGGGTGGCTACACCTTC
CAWSVKGGGYTF
>TRBD2|TRBV7-2|TRBJ2-2|once
TGTGCCAGCACTAAACTCGGGGGGACCGGGGAGCTGTTTTTT
CASTKLGGTGELFF
>TRBD2|TRBV5-4|TRBJ2-2|.
TGTGCCAGCAGTCTCGGGACTAGCGGGAGGGCCGGGGCCGGGGAGCTGTTTTTT
CASSLGTSGRAGAGELFF
>.|TRBV5-1|TRBJ1-4|.
TGCGCCAGCAGTTCACAGGGTTCTAGTACTAATGAAAAACTGTTTTTT
CASSSQGSSTNEKLFF
>.|TRBV4-2|TRBJ1-5|.
TGTGCCAGCAGCCGGGACACGGGGCGCAATCAGCCCCAGCATTTT
CASSRDTGRNQPQHF
>.|TRBV11-3|TRBJ1-1|.
TGTGCCAGCAGCCTGAGACAGTTCACTGAAGCTTTCTTT
CASSLRQFTEAFF
>.|TRBV7-9|TRBJ1-3|.
TGTGCCAGCAGCCCCGGGGGGGGCCTTGGAGGAAACACCATATATTTT
CASSPGGGLGGNTIYF
>.|TRBV10-3|TRBJ2-2|.
TGTGCCATCAGTGACAGGGGCGATAACACCGGGGAGCTGTTTTTT
CAISDRGDNTGELFF